The text below deals with one TCR beta chain. Isolated PBMCs totaled at least 6 million in each sample. Total RNA was extracted at no less than 6 micrograms per sample. This sample is drawn from a study of blood T cells in healthy people across ages. For the second PCR, which ran for roughly 6 to 12 cycles, a sample-barcoded 5' primer and a J-beta primer mix were used. TCRdb reprocessed the 5' RACE reads via MiXCR and lists one record per CDR3 protein. The sample carries 630,000 or so distinct CDR3 sequences, approximately 30% recorded once. CDR1 SGHRS and CDR2 YFSETQ come from the germline V gene. V lost 4 bases and J 5 bases, leaving 13 bases between the germline ends. The CDR3 consists of 14 residues.

The TCR originated in a woman older than 75 in good health. The sequenced material came from blood. V and J are TRBV5-1 and TRBJ2-1, with D tentatively TRBD1 (5 bases). The CDR3 reads CASSTQGTHNEQFF. As DNA, the CDR3 is TGCGCCAGCAGCACCCAGGGTACCCACAATGAGCAGTTCTTC.